This T cell receptor beta chain emerged from a study of post-analysis software for immune sequencing data. Looking at the study overall: Several disease courses (relapsing-remitting, secondary progressive and progressive-relapsing) of multiple sclerosis were included.

Findings and caveats of the study: Included in a set of about 5 TRBV segments more frequent in patients than controls were TRBV5-6, TRBV5-1 and TRBV20-1. Versus controls, multiple sclerosis patients showed significantly lower diversity (normalized Chao1).

For this clonotype: Its target is unknown.

Germline CDR1 and CDR2: SGHRS and YFSETQ. This CDR3 is 15 amino acids long. V gave up 4 bases and J gave up 2 bases; unmatched junction bases: 7. The library was made from cDNA and included unique molecular identifiers. Around 500,000 cDNA molecules were recovered from an input of about 0.95 to 11 million T cells. In TCRdb, the PCR reads were re-called with MiXCR into one record per CDR3 protein. The sample contains some 700,000 distinct CDR3 sequences, approximately 59% of which appear only once. The chain uses TRBV5-1 and TRBJ2-3; 7 positions agree with TRBD1. This sequence was found in a girl between 2 and 10 years old with multiple sclerosis. Sequenced material: blood. Here the CDR3 DNA reads TGCGCCAGCAGCCCGGGGACAGCCCCCACAGATACGCAGTATTTT. It yields the protein CASSPGTAPTDTQYF.